The T cell receptor beta chain described here comes from a study of shared clonotypes between healthy human individuals. Study details: Sampling drew on donors who were a couple of women and three men aged 18 to 49. CD4 naive cells filled three plates per donor, CD4 memory three, CD8 naive two and CD8 memory one. Findings and limits, study-wide: Shared clonotypes: approximately 5.3% naive CD4, around 3.4% naive CD8, about 2.2% memory CD4, approximately 0.37% memory CD8.

The study drew its donors from healthy HIV-negative adults without recent acute infections or vaccinations. V lost 2 bases and J 0 bases, leaving 8 bases between the germline ends. Germline V CDR1 and CDR2: SGHVS, FNYEAQ. CDR3 size: 15 residues. On this clone: Its antigen is undetermined.

Assay used: immunoSEQ multiplex PCR; TCRdb lists only in-frame clones, some missing. Among 2.3 million or so clones listed, 93% were seen once. The receptor was isolated from a man aged 18 to 35 in good health. Some clones in this sample may be carry-over from other donors' samples. Specimen: naive CD4+ T cells from PBMCs. Subset of the sample: CD45RA+ positively selected. The chain recombines TRBV7-6 with TRBJ2-1, with D possibly matching TRBD1 (5 bases). The CDR3 loop reads CASSLFQGSYNEQFF. The CDR3 nucleotides are TGTGCCAGCAGCTTATTTCAGGGCTCCTACAATGAGCAGTTCTTC.